This entry lists 8 T cell receptor beta chains sequenced from one sample in a study of T cells in Graves' hyperthyroidism and ophthalmopathy. RNA transcripts provided the source from which TCR beta CDR3 regions were amplified. HTBI primers were employed in a first-round RT-PCR of the TCR CDR3. TCRdb passed the multiplex PCR reads through MiXCR, listing each CDR3 protein once. This sample yields over 650,000 distinct CDR3 sequences, of which 45% are seen a single time; under 8.5% belongs to the top ten. The sample comprised peripheral blood or thyroid tissue (not recorded which). Receptors were obtained from an adult man with Graves' disease, either hyperthyroidism or ophthalmopathy (not recorded which).

This clonotype was found a few times. This rearrangement joins TRBV5-1 to TRBJ1-5, with D hard to call. Trimming left V 5 bases short and J 3 bases short, with 9 bases between. Germline loops: CDR1 SGHRS, CDR2 YFSETQ. CDR3 size: 13 residues. The CDR3 nucleotides read TGCGCCAGCAGTTTTGACAACAATCAGCCCCAGCATTTT. Translation gives CASSFDNNQPQHF.

This clonotype appeared once. This chain connects TRBV2 to TRBJ1-2; weak D call: TRBD1 (5 bases). V lost 6 bases, J lost 8 bases, and 16 bases lay in between. The CDR3 covers 13 residues. The germline V gene encodes CDR1 SNHLY and CDR2 FYNNEI. The CDR3 coding sequence is TGTGCCAGCAGGTCAGCAGGGACTCAGGGCTACACCTTC. The encoded protein is CASRSAGTQGYTF.

As concerns this clonotype: The junction departs from the called germline gene at one end, perhaps through a read error. V usage is TRBV11-1 and J usage is TRBJ2-7, with 8 nucleotides matching TRBD1. CDR1 SGHAT and CDR2 FQDESV come from the germline V gene (reference sequence). This CDR3 has 15 amino acids. CDR3 sequence (DNA): TGCGCCAGCATCTTGGCAGGGACAGGTTCCTACGAGCAGTACTTC. Translation gives CASILAGTGSYEQYF.

This clonotype was counted at least ten times. This chain connects TRBV25-1 to TRBJ1-4; D is unclear. This CDR3 contains 18 residues. The germline V gene encodes CDR1 MGHDK and CDR2 SYGVNS. V lost 0 bases and J 0 bases, leaving 14 bases between the germline ends. The CDR3 DNA reads as TGTGCCAGCAGTGAATATGGAGGCTCACGAACAACTAATGAAAAACTGTTTTTT. It encodes CASSEYGGSRTTNEKLFF.

This clonotype was seen many times. The V and J genes are TRBV10-3 and TRBJ1-1, with D unclear. Trimming left V 0 bases short and J 5 bases short, with 10 bases between. The CDR3 consists of 14 residues. Germline CDR1 is ENHRY and CDR2 is SYGVKD. This CDR3 reads CAISESIGWTEAFF. CDR3 nucleotide sequence: TGTGCCATCAGTGAGTCGATAGGGTGGACTGAAGCTTTCTTT.

The chain has TRBV25-1 and TRBJ1-1, with TRBD1 as a possible D gene (6 bases). CDR3 length: 12 residues. Germline CDR1 and CDR2: MGHDK and SYGVNS. This chain's CDR3 is CARRTVGTEAFF. CDR3 bases: TGTGCTAGAAGGACAGTCGGCACTGAAGCTTTCTTT.

This clonotype was observed a few times. This chain uses TRBV20-1 with TRBJ2-7, with 8 positions matching TRBD2. The CDR3 runs 14 residues. Germline CDR1 reads DFQATT; CDR2 reads SNEGSKA (reference sequence). V was clipped by 3 bases and J by 3 bases; unmatched bases: 7. The CDR3 spells CSASPSGSVYEQYF. CDR3 DNA: TGCAGTGCTAGTCCGAGCGGGAGTGTCTACGAGCAGTACTTC.

In the case of this clonotype: Possible read error: a much larger clone is one base away. V usage is TRBV24-1 and J usage is TRBJ1-5; D uncertain. This CDR3 region has 15 residues. Germline V gene lookup returns CDR1 KGHDR and CDR2 SFDVKD. Trimming removed 10 bases from V and 2 bases from J, with 17 bases in between. The DNA of the CDR3 is TGTGCCACTTATAAGGTGGAATGGGGCAATCAGCCCCAGCATTTT. It translates to CATYKVEWGNQPQHF.